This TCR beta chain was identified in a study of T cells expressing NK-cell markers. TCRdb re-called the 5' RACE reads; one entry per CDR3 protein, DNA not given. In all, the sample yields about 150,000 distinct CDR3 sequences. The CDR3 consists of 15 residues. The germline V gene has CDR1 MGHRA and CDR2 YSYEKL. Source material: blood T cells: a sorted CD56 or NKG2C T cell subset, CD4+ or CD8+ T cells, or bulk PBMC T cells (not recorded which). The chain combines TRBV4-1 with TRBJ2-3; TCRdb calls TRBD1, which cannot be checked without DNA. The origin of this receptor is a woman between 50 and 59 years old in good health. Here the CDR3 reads CASSLQDREGDTQYF.